Reported below is one T cell receptor beta chain. Original data processing: Reference gene primer amplification gave nucleated cell count estimates. This table comes from immunoSEQ multiplex PCR, and its TCRdb copy is limited to in-frame clones, with some not included. The V and J calls and the clone size are those of that table, but D and trimming were determined from the DNA. The data contain a few hundred thousand clones, about 83% of them singletons. The CDR3 has 15 residues. Germline V lookup: CDR1 SGHTA, CDR2 FQGNSA. V dropped 1 base and J dropped 3 bases, with 10 bases sitting between them. This record belongs to a study of blood T cell repertoires in COVID-19. Looking at the study overall: Whether acute or convalescent, the COVID-19 samples came from the United States, Italy and Spain. Nucleic acid was either cDNA or gDNA, and it came from T cells, B-cell-depleted T cells, or PBMCs.

The receptor was isolated from a woman in her 50s with acute or convalescent COVID-19. What was sequenced was peripheral blood. The chain couples TRBV7-2 to TRBJ2-1; a weak D match, TRBD2 (5 bases). Here the CDR3 reads CASSLERTYYNEQFF. CDR3 coding DNA: TGTGCCAGCAGCTTAGAACGGACTTACTACAATGAGCAGTTCTTC.